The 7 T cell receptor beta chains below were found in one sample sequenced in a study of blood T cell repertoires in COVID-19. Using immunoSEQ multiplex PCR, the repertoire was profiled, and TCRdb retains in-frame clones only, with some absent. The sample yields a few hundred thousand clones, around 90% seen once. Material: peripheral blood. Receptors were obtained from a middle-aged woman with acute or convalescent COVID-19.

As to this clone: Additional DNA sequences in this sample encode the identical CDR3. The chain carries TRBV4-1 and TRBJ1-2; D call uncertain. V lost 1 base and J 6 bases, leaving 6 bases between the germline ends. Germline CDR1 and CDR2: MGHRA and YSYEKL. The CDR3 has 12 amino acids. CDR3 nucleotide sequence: TGCGCCAGCAGCCAAGGACTTGATGGCTACACCTTC. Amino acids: CASSQGLDGYTF.

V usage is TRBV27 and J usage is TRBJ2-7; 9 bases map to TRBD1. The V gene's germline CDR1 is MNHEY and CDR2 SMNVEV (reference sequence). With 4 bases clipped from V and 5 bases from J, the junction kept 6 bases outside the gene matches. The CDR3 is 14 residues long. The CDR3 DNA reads TGTGCCAGCAGTTCACGGGACAGGGCCCACGAGCAGTACGTC. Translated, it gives CASSSRDRAHEQYV.

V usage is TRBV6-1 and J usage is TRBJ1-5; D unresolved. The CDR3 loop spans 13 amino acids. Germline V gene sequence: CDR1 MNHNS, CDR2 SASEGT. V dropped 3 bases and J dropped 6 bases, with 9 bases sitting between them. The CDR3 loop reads CASSDPPLQPQHF. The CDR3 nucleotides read TGTGCCAGCAGTGATCCCCCCCTTCAGCCCCAGCATTTT.

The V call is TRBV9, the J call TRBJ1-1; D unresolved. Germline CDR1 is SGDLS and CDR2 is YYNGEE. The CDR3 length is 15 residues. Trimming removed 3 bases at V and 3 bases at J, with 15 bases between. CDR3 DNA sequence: TGTGCCAGCAGCGCCCGTCCGGGGAGCGACACTGAAGCTTTCTTT. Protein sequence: CASSARPGSDTEAFF.

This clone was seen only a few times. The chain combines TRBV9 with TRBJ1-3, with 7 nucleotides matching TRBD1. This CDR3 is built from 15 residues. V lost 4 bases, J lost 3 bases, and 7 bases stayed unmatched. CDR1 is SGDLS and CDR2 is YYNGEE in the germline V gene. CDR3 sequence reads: CASSPTGRYGNTIYF. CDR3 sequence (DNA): TGTGCCAGCAGCCCGACAGGGAGGTATGGAAACACCATATATTTT.

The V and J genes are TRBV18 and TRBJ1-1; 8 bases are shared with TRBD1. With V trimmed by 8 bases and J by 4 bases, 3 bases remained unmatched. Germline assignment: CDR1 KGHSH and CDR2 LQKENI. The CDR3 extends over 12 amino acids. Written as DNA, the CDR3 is TGTGCCAGCCAAACAGGGGGCACTGAAGCTTTCTTT. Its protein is CASQTGGTEAFF.

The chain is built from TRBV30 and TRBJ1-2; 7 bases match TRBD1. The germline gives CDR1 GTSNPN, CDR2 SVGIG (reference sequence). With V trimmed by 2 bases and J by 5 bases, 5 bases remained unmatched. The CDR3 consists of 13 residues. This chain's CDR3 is CAWSPDRVYGYTF. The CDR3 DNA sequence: TGTGCCTGGAGTCCAGACAGGGTTTATGGCTACACCTTC.